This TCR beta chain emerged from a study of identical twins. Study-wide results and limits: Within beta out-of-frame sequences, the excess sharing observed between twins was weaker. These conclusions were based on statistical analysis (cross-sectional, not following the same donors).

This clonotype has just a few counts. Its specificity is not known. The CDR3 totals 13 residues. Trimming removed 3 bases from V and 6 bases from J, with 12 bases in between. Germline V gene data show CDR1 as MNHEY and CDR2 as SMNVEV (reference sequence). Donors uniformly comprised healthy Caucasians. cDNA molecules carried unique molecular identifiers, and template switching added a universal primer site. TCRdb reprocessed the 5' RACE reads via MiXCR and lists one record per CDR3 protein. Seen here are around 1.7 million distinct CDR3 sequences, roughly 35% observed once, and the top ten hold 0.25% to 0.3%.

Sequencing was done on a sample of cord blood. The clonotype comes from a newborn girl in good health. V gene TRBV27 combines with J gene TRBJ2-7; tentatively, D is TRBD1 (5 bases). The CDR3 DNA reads TGTGCCAGCAGTTTGGGGCGGACGGGCGAGCAGTACTTC. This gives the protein CASSLGRTGEQYF.